The 32 T cell receptor beta chains listed next were all sequenced from one sample in a study of cytomegalovirus exposure and HLA in healthy donors. PCR primers comprised 60 Vbeta and 13 Jbeta primers. TCRdb's table, derived via immunoSEQ multiplex PCR, lists solely in-frame clones and lacks some. The repertoire holds around 210,000 clones, with approximately 78% as singletons. Material for sequencing was PBMCs. The source of these receptors is a woman aged 40 to 50 in good health and CMV-seronegative.

The chain links TRBV19 to TRBJ1-2, with a possible D match to TRBD1 (6 bases). Germline assignment: CDR1 LNHDA and CDR2 SQIVND (reference sequence). This CDR3 is 13 amino acids long. Between the trimmed V and J ends, which lost 8 bases and 4 bases, there was a span of 14 bases. The CDR3 bases are TGTGCCAGTTTGGACAGACGTGCCTATGGCTACACCTTC. This sequence encodes CASLDRRAYGYTF.

For the CDR3, the DNA is TGTGCCAGCAGTGAATATGCCTACTTGAACACTGAAGCTTTCTTT. The encoded protein is CASSEYAYLNTEAFF. The chain is built from TRBV6-1 and TRBJ1-1; the D is unclear. Per the germline V gene, CDR1 is MNHNS and CDR2 is SASEGT. Trimming cost V 2 bases and J 0 bases, with 10 bases left between them. The CDR3 is 15 residues long.

The V call is TRBV9, the J call TRBJ2-1; 9 bases match TRBD2. J was trimmed by 4 bases and V by 4 bases; bases with no gene match: 9. Germline CDR1 SGDLS, CDR2 YYNGEE. The CDR3 extends over 16 amino acids. The DNA for the CDR3 is TGTGCCAGCAGCTCTAGACTAGCGGAAGTATACAATGAGCAGTTCTTC. Its protein product is CASSSRLAEVYNEQFF.

The genes are TRBV27 and TRBJ2-2; 7 bases fit TRBD1. Germline loops: CDR1 MNHEY, CDR2 SMNVEV (reference sequence). The ends lost 6 bases at V and 4 bases at J; junction bases unmatched: 5. The CDR3 has 14 amino acids. CDR3 nucleotides: TGTGCCAGCAGCACGACAGGGACCACCGGGGAGCTGTTTTTT. As protein: CASSTTGTTGELFF.

J is TRBJ1-6 and V is TRBV30; D might be TRBD1 (5 bases). Germline values: CDR1 GTSNPN, CDR2 SVGIG (reference sequence). The CDR3 is 13 amino acids. Trimming shortened V by 5 bases and J by 11 bases, and 16 bases separated the two germline ends. The CDR3 loop is CAWGLQDKAPLHF. In nucleotides, the CDR3 is TGTGCCTGGGGGCTACAGGATAAGGCACCCCTCCACTTT.

The rearrangement joins TRBV27 to TRBJ2-7; TRBD2 is a possible D gene (5 bases). The CDR3 runs 17 residues. Germline V gene data show CDR1 as MNHEY and CDR2 as SMNVEV (reference sequence). V lost 2 bases and J 5 bases, leaving 22 bases between the germline ends. This CDR3 is CASSLNGVSGSQNEQYF. The CDR3 bases are TGTGCCAGCAGTTTAAATGGTGTATCGGGATCCCAGAACGAGCAGTACTTC.

The J gene is TRBJ2-1, the V gene TRBV27; 9 bases are a match to TRBD2. The CDR3 covers 14 residues. Germline values: CDR1 MNHEY, CDR2 SMNVEV (reference sequence). V lost 3 bases to trimming and J lost 4 bases; unmatched junction nucleotides: 1. The CDR3, as DNA: TGTGCCAGCAGTTTGACTAGCGGATACAATGAGCAGTTCTTC. This codes for CASSLTSGYNEQFF.

J is TRBJ1-1 and V is TRBV19, with TRBD1 as a possible D gene (6 bases). CDR1 and CDR2 from the germline V gene are LNHDA and SQIVND (reference sequence). CDR3 length: 15 amino acids. V was clipped by 5 bases and J by 6 bases, with 19 bases between them. The CDR3 loop reads CASSANGGGAAEAFF. CDR3 DNA: TGTGCCAGTAGTGCTAACGGCGGGGGGGCCGCTGAAGCTTTCTTT.

This rearrangement joins TRBV2 to TRBJ2-1, with 8 nucleotides matching TRBD2. Germline CDR1 SNHLY, CDR2 FYNNEI. V lost 5 bases, J lost 4 bases, and 4 bases stayed unmatched. The length of the CDR3 is 14 residues. CDR3 loop: CASSPGRGYNEQFF. In DNA form, the CDR3 reads TGTGCCAGCAGTCCCGGGAGGGGATACAATGAGCAGTTCTTC.

This sequence joins TRBV6-1 and TRBJ2-7, with 7 nucleotides matching TRBD2. The CDR3 is 14 residues long. Germline V gives CDR1 MNHNS, CDR2 SASEGT. V lost 7 bases, J lost 3 bases, and 9 bases stayed unmatched. CDR3 sequence (DNA): TGTGCCAGCATCAAACCTAGCGGAATCTACGAGCAGTACTTC. Translating gives CASIKPSGIYEQYF.

V gene TRBV6-5 combines with J gene TRBJ2-5, with D possibly matching TRBD2 (5 bases). Germline CDR1 is MNHEY and CDR2 is SVGAGI. This CDR3 is 15 amino acids long. V shed 2 bases and J shed 4 bases, with 14 bases lying between them. The CDR3 bases are TGTGCCAGCAGTTACGATACTAGTTTGGGAGAGACCCAGTACTTC. Amino acid sequence: CASSYDTSLGETQYF.

The rearrangement joins TRBV28 to TRBJ2-7, with TRBD2 matching over 12 bases. The CDR3 loop spans 14 amino acids. Trimming cost V 6 bases and J 6 bases; bases outside gene matches: 6. Germline CDR1 and CDR2: MDHEN and SYDVKM. The CDR3 region has the DNA TGTGCCAGCAGCCCTCTACTAGCGGGAGGCGAGCAGTACTTC. This sequence encodes CASSPLLAGGEQYF.

Details on this clone: One end of the junction varies from germline; a read error may be responsible. The sample has other DNA sequences that encode this CDR3 too. The gene calls are TRBV27 and TRBJ2-1; 11 positions match TRBD1. There are 13 residues in the CDR3. The germline gives CDR1 MNHEY, CDR2 SMNVEV (reference sequence). The CDR3 DNA follows: TGTGCCAGCAGTCTATCACCGGGACAGGGGGAGTTCTTC. This sequence encodes CASSLSPGQGEFF.

This chain links TRBV30 with TRBJ2-7; D might be TRBD2 (6 bases). Germline assignment: CDR1 GTSNPN and CDR2 SVGIG (reference sequence). The CDR3 has 12 residues. V lost 3 bases to trimming and J lost 6 bases, with 12 bases between them. CDR3 region: CAWRELASEQYF. The CDR3 nucleotides are TGTGCCTGGAGGGAACTAGCTTCCGAGCAGTACTTC.

This clone came up a few times. The chain couples TRBV6-5 to TRBJ2-1; TRBD1 matches at 10 bases. The germline V gene encodes CDR1 MNHEY and CDR2 SVGAGI. This CDR3 spans 14 amino acids. The V and J ends lost 10 bases and 4 bases, in that order; junction bases with no gene match: 7. This CDR3 is CATSGTGAYNEQFF. DNA of the CDR3: TGTGCCACTTCCGGGACAGGGGCGTACAATGAGCAGTTCTTC.

The chain recombines TRBV6-5 with TRBJ1-1; no clear D. Germline CDR1 reads MNHEY; CDR2 reads SVGAGI. The CDR3 length is 15 residues. V was pared by 0 bases and J by 1 base, with 9 bases between. The CDR3: CASSYSSRGNTEAFF. The CDR3 DNA is TGTGCCAGCAGTTACTCATCCCGGGGGAACACTGAAGCTTTCTTT.

This rearrangement joins TRBV27 to TRBJ2-1, with 10 bases aligning to TRBD2. Germline values: CDR1 MNHEY, CDR2 SMNVEV (reference sequence). The junction had 5 bases not matched to a gene; V was cut back by 6 bases and J by 3 bases. The CDR3 spans 15 residues. CDR3 coding DNA: TGTGCCAGCAGGGAGCTAGCGGGAGACTACAATGAGCAGTTCTTC. Its protein product is CASRELAGDYNEQFF.

The chain carries TRBV2 and TRBJ2-1; tentative D call: TRBD1 (6 bases). Germline CDR1 SNHLY, CDR2 FYNNEI. This CDR3 contains 16 residues. The V and J ends lost 9 bases and 2 bases respectively, with 20 bases between them. This chain's CDR3 is CASISHRVRAYNEQFF. The CDR3 region has the DNA TGTGCCAGTATTTCCCACAGGGTCCGGGCCTACAATGAGCAGTTCTTC.

This chain links TRBV12-5 with TRBJ1-2; 7 positions agree with TRBD1. V was clipped by 3 bases and J by 4 bases; unmatched bases: 8. Per the germline V gene, CDR1 is LGHNT and CDR2 is FRNRAP. The CDR3 is 15 amino acids. DNA of the CDR3: TGTGCTAGTGGTTTCGTCGACAGGGCAATCTATGGCTACACCTTC. The encoded protein is CASGFVDRAIYGYTF.

V usage is TRBV27 and J usage is TRBJ2-1; 8 bases align to TRBD2. Trimming took 7 bases from V and 2 from J; bases not matched to a gene: 10. In germline, CDR1 is MNHEY, CDR2 SMNVEV (reference sequence). The CDR3 is 16 amino acids. CDR3 in amino acids: CASKGLAGPTYNEQFF. The CDR3 DNA follows: TGTGCCAGCAAGGGGCTAGCGGGCCCTACCTACAATGAGCAGTTCTTC.

The V and J genes are TRBV7-8 and TRBJ1-5; tentatively, D is TRBD1 (5 bases). Germline CDR1 reads SGHVS; CDR2 reads FQNEAQ. The CDR3 covers 16 residues. With 2 bases removed from V and 7 bases from J, the gap between germline ends came to 18 bases. The CDR3 DNA sequence: TGTGCCAGCAGCTTAAGTGGAGGGGTTTCCAGCCAGCCCCAGCATTTT. This gives the protein CASSLSGGVSSQPQHF.

The genes are TRBV11-3 and TRBJ2-3, with D perhaps TRBD2 (5 bases). CDR3 size: 15 residues. Between the trimmed V and J ends, which lost 5 bases and 6 bases, there was a span of 18 bases. The germline V gene encodes CDR1 SGHNT and CDR2 YENEEA. CDR3 sequence: CASSLPAGASDTQYF. CDR3 nucleotide sequence: TGTGCCAGCAGCCTTCCCGCGGGCGCTTCCGATACGCAGTATTTT.

The chain employs TRBV27 and TRBJ2-1; 8 bases are shared with TRBD2. Germline V lookup: CDR1 MNHEY, CDR2 SMNVEV (reference sequence). The CDR3 is made up of 16 amino acids. Losses at the gene ends were 2 bases for V and 8 bases for J; bases not matched to a gene: 11. CDR3 in DNA: TGTGCCAGCAGTTTAAGGGTCGGGAGGGCCGCGTATGAGCAGTTCTTC. Residues: CASSLRVGRAAYEQFF.

The chain joins TRBV5-6 to TRBJ2-7; TRBD1 aligns across 10 bases. The ends lost 0 bases at V and 6 bases at J; junction bases unmatched: 6. Germline V gene sequence: CDR1 SGHDT, CDR2 YYEEEE. The CDR3 is 15 residues long. The CDR3 region is CASSLAVTGGAEQYF. In DNA form, the CDR3 reads TGTGCCAGCAGCTTGGCCGTGACAGGGGGCGCCGAGCAGTACTTC.

This sequence joins TRBV27 and TRBJ2-7; TRBD2 matches at 7 bases. With 4 bases clipped from V and 0 bases from J, the junction kept 6 bases outside the gene matches. The germline V gene has CDR1 MNHEY and CDR2 SMNVEV (reference sequence). CDR3 length: 15 amino acids. Here the CDR3 reads CASSSARGSSYEQYF. The CDR3 nucleotides read TGTGCCAGCAGTTCCGCGCGCGGGAGCTCCTACGAGCAGTACTTC.

The J gene is TRBJ2-5, the V gene TRBV7-3, with 8 bases matching TRBD2. This CDR3 has 16 residues. With V trimmed by 5 bases and J by 5 bases, 13 bases remained unmatched. CDR1 and CDR2 (germline): SGHTA, FQGTGA. As DNA, the CDR3 is TGTGCCAGCAGCCAAACGGCTAGCGGGCCGTTGGAGACCCAGTACTTC. This encodes CASSQTASGPLETQYF.

The rearrangement links TRBV12-5 to TRBJ2-1, with a possible D match to TRBD1 (6 bases). Germline V lookup: CDR1 LGHNT, CDR2 FRNRAP. V lost 0 bases, J lost 5 bases, and 11 bases lay in between. The CDR3 consists of 15 residues. The CDR3 region is CASGLVQGLNNEQFF. Here the CDR3 DNA reads TGTGCTAGTGGTTTGGTACAGGGTCTCAACAATGAGCAGTTCTTC.

This chain connects TRBV2 to TRBJ2-1; 9 bases fit TRBD2. The CDR3 is made up of 14 amino acids. The ends lost 4 bases at V and 8 bases at J; junction bases unmatched: 6. Per germline, CDR1 SNHLY and CDR2 FYNNEI. The CDR3 loop reads CASSVLAGVDEQFF. The CDR3 DNA follows: TGTGCCAGCAGTGTCTTAGCGGGAGTTGATGAGCAGTTCTTC. Variable domain in full (rest from reference TRBV2 and TRBJ2-1): EPEVTQTPSHQVTQMGQEVILRCVPISNHLYFYWYRQILGQKVEFLVSFYNNEISEKSEIFDDQFSVERPDGSNFTLKIRSTKLEDSAMYFCASSVLAGVDEQFFGPGTRLTVL.

This chain links TRBV19 with TRBJ1-1; no definite D call. The CDR3 totals 13 residues. V lost 9 bases, J lost 1 base, and 12 bases lay in between. Germline V gene lookup returns CDR1 LNHDA and CDR2 SQIVND (reference sequence). The CDR3 DNA reads as TGTGCCAGCCGAACATTACAGAACACTGAAGCTTTCTTT. It specifies CASRTLQNTEAFF.

The V call is TRBV6-1, the J call TRBJ1-5, with TRBD1 matching 8 bases. CDR3 length: 13 residues. Germline values: CDR1 MNHNS, CDR2 SASEGT. V lost 5 bases to trimming and J lost 7 bases; unmatched junction nucleotides: 4. CDR3 sequence (DNA): TGTGCCAGCAGTAGGACAGGGATGCAGCCCCAGCATTTT. Translated, it gives CASSRTGMQPQHF.

The CDR3, as DNA: TGCGCCAGCAGCCTACGAGGGTCGCCTAACTACGAGCAGTACTTC. The encoded protein is CASSLRGSPNYEQYF. The chain couples TRBV5-1 to TRBJ2-7; a possible D gene is TRBD2 (5 bases). This CDR3 comprises 15 residues. V was clipped by 4 bases and J by 3 bases, with 17 bases between them. Germline V gene lookup returns CDR1 SGHRS and CDR2 YFSETQ. The full variable domain, with the rest looked up from reference TRBV5-1 and TRBJ2-7, is KAGVTQTPRYLIKTRGQQVTLSCSPISGHRSVSWYQQTPGQGLQFLFEYFSETQRNKGNFPGRFSGRQFSNSRSEMNVSTLELGDSALYLCASSLRGSPNYEQYFGPGTRLTVT.

The chain recombines TRBV2 with TRBJ1-2; no clear D. The CDR3 length is 11 residues. V was pared by 2 bases and J by 7 bases, with 5 bases between. Germline V gene data show CDR1 as SNHLY and CDR2 as FYNNEI. The CDR3 protein is CASSERSGYTF. The CDR3 DNA is TGTGCCAGCAGTGAACGTAGTGGCTACACCTTC.